This T cell receptor beta chain was found in a study of T cell responses to AZD1222 COVID-19 vaccine. Study information: Second-dose timings of about 4 or about 12 weeks were pooled.

TCRdb's table, derived via immunoSEQ multiplex PCR, lists solely in-frame clones and lacks some. The top ten clones hold 8.5% to 12% of a sample with fewer than 200,000 clones, 92% of them seen once. The V gene lost 0 bases and the J gene lost 5 bases, with 11 bases spanning the gap. This CDR3 contains 14 residues. The germline gives CDR1 MNHNS, CDR2 SASEGT. This material consisted of peripheral blood, taken on day 0 of AZD1222 vaccination. The TCR originated in an adult in good health. The chain recombines TRBV6-1 with TRBJ2-7; possibly TRBD2 for D (6 bases). CDR3 residues: CASSEATSRDEQYF. The CDR3 DNA reads as TGTGCCAGCAGTGAAGCAACTAGCAGGGACGAGCAGTACTTC.